This T cell receptor beta chain originates from a study of T cell changes during pregnancy in multiple sclerosis. This clone has just a few counts. A read error may produce the germline difference seen at one junction end. Looked up from germline, CDR1 is SGHVS and CDR2 is FNYEAQ. The CDR3 runs 17 residues. The table came from immunoSEQ multiplex PCR; TCRdb's copy has only in-frame clones and leaves some out. The top ten clones hold 2% to 3% of a sample with around 80,000 clones, about 91% of them seen once. The starting material was peripheral blood, obtained before pregnancy. The chain combines TRBV7-6 with TRBJ2-2, with TRBD2 matching 12 bases. The receptor was isolated from a female donor with multiple sclerosis, enrolled in a pregnancy study. For the CDR3, the DNA is TGTGCCAGCAGGACGGGACTAGCGGGTACGAATACCGGGGAGCTGTTTTTT. It is translated as CASRTGLAGTNTGELFF.